The source of this T cell receptor (beta chain) is a study of blood T cells in healthy people across ages. V lost 6 bases to trimming and J lost 3 bases, with 16 bases between them. CDR1 and CDR2 (germline): SGHTA, FQGNSA. The CDR3 runs 15 residues. Peripheral blood samples of 9 to 10 milliliters were drawn from each donor. Note on this clonotype: Its matching antigen is unknown.

Study outcomes and limitations: Long-lived donors exceeded aged donors in naive CD4+ cells and diversity. Without sorted subsets, naive and antigen-experienced compartments could not be conclusively compared.

A J-beta primer mix and a sample-barcoded 5' primer were used in a second PCR of roughly 6 to 11 cycles. TCRdb re-derived calls from the 5' RACE reads in MiXCR, one entry per CDR3 protein. Here the sample spans 700,000 to 1,000,000 distinct CDR3 sequences, more than 40% being singletons. The source is a man between 60 and 75 years old in good health. The sample was blood. This chain links TRBV7-2 with TRBJ2-3; D may be TRBD2 (5 bases). The DNA for the CDR3 is TGTGCCAGCAGGGCGACACTAACGGGGACAGATACGCAGTATTTT. This gives the protein CASRATLTGTDTQYF.